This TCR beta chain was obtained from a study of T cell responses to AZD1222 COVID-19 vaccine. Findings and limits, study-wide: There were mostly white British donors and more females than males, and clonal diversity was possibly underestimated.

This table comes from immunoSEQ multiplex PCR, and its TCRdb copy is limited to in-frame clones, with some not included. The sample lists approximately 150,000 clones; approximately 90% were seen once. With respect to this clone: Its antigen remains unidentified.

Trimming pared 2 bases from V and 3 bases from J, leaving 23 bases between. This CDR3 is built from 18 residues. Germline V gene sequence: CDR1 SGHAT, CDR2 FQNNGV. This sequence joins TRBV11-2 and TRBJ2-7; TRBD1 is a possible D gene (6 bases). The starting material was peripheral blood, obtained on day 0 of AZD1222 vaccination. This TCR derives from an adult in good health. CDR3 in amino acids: CASSLKLGAQGIFYEQYF. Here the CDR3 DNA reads TGTGCCAGCAGCTTAAAGCTGGGGGCGCAGGGGATTTTCTACGAGCAGTACTTC.